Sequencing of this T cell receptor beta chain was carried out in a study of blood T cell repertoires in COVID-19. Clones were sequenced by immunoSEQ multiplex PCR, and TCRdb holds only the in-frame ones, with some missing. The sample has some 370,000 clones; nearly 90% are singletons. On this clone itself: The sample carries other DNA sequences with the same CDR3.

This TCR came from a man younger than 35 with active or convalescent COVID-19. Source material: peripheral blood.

CDR3 loop: CSVGDTGELFF. For the CDR3, the DNA is TGCAGCGTTGGAGACACCGGGGAGCTGTTTTTT. This chain joins TRBV29-1 and TRBJ2-2; D is undetermined. Germline CDR1 and CDR2: SQVTM and ANQGSEA. The CDR3 has 11 amino acids. Trimming cost V 4 bases and J 3 bases, with 3 bases left between them.